This record looks at one T cell receptor beta chain sequence and its context. What antigen it recognizes has not been identified. No clone much larger than this one lies a single base away; base qualities are absent. The sample's time point label is to be understood as: approximately 25 months on ibrutinib. For TCR beta library preparation, around 2 micrograms of genomic DNA were isolated from cryopreserved PBMCs. Longitudinal blood samples from CLL patients receiving ibrutinib monotherapy were subjected to high-throughput TCR beta sequencing. Patients were enrolled in a phase 2 open-label single-center ibrutinib monotherapy trial. This sample was included in a study of cytotoxic CD8 clonotypes in ibrutinib-treated CLL (TCRdb year 2021). Study-wide context: The cohort was composed of ten to eleven relapsed/refractory and approximately 14 treatment-naive patients; IGHV unmutated status was identified in 17 patients. Samples at response were collected after a median of roughly 13 months of treatment, with a range of about 6 to 40 months. Partial responses were observed in some 24 patients and complete responses in 2; after a median follow-up of around 68 months, remission was maintained in roughly 15 patients and progression was observed in roughly twelve. Cryopreserved peripheral blood mononuclear cells were obtained before treatment, at response, and at either sustained remission or disease progression. On average, each sample yielded around 250,000 productive templates and 80,000 to 95,000 productive rearrangements. All remission and progressive disease samples were collected while patients were still receiving ibrutinib. Of the approximately 87 participants in the trial, roughly 25 had longitudinal samples available. Study-level results and caveats: An increase in clonality was observed at ibrutinib response, with clonality remaining stable during sustained remission and falling back toward baseline at progression. At baseline, clonality was higher than in age-matched healthy donors and showed a strong correlation with circulating CD8+ T-cell counts. Sustained-remission and progressing patients did not have matched sampling times, and lymph node repertoires were not examined. Public clonotypes were rare and either shrank or stayed stable during treatment, and the rise in clonality at ibrutinib response reflected expansion of private clonotypes.

The goal of deep resolution MiSeq sequencing was a depth between 1 in 1 million and 1 in 200,000 T cells, and coverage averaged 10x per clonotype. The immunoSEQ hsTCRB Kit was used to generate the TCR beta libraries. The source study handled its data this way. ImmunoSEQ Data Assistant and ImmunoSEQ Analyzer were used for data analysis, and V, D and J genes were assigned according to IMGT definitions. Clonality, which ranges from 0 to 1, was calculated as one minus the normalized Shannon entropy of productive rearrangement frequencies. Only overrepresented clonotypes making up at least 0.05% of the repertoire of each patient were included in the public clonotype analysis. Repertoires from about a dozen age-matched healthy donors in immuneACCESS were used as clonality controls. The table comes from immuneACCESS by way of TCRdb, which keeps in-frame sequences with V and J called. Part of the clones is missing from these tables; in studies checked, under half for an unresolved V gene and the rest for unknown reasons. The V and J calls and the clone size are those of that table, but D and trimming were determined from the DNA. Within this sample are some 130,000 clones, with roughly 80% of them counted one time only. The ten top clones hold approximately 3.5% of the sample.

From the cysteine up to the phenylalanine, the CDR3 has a length of 14 residues. Only CDR3 DNA is held: 42 bases, read in frame from base 1. The trim is 1 base for V and 10 bases for J, with a gap of 14 bases between the germline ends. CDR1 and CDR2, looked up from the germline V gene, are SGHVS and FNYEAQ. This sample comprised PBMCs, obtained after 24 months of ibrutinib treatment. This TCR was recovered from a human donor with chronic lymphocytic leukemia. The chain links TRBV7-6 with TRBJ2-1, and perhaps TRBD2 as D gene, on 5 matching bases. The CDR3 in this case is CASSLGASPREQFF. At the DNA level, the sequence is TGTGCCAGCAGCTTAGGTGCTAGCCCTCGCGAGCAGTTCTTC.